Listed below are T cell receptor beta chains from one sample, sequenced in a study of shared clonotypes between healthy human individuals. Repertoires were generated with immunoSEQ multiplex PCR, while TCRdb's copy carries only in-frame clones and drops some. The sample holds roughly 2.2 million clones, just over 90% seen once. The specimen sequenced was naive CD4+ T cells from PBMCs. The receptors were sampled from a man between 18 and 35 years old in good health. Some clones in this sample may be carry-over from other donors' samples. The CDR3 runs from the conserved cysteine through the conserved F or W. The D gene is left open where the match is weak. The listing skips clone size in some rows; elsewhere it reads once, few, many or a size class.

once	TRBV7-9	TRBJ2-3	.	CASSEVGEATDTQYF	TGTGCCAGCAGCGAAGTAGGGGAGGCCACAGATACGCAGTATTTT
.	TRBV7-3	TRBJ2-7	TRBD2	CASSLKAGGSPYEQYF	TGTGCCAGCAGCTTAAAAGCGGGAGGGAGCCCCTACGAGCAGTACTTC
.	TRBV6-5	TRBJ2-7	.	CASSYSRERTYEQYF	TGTGCCAGCAGTTACTCGAGGGAGAGGACCTACGAGCAGTACTTC
.	TRBV25-1	TRBJ2-7	.	CASSEAGYGSYEQYF	TGTGCCAGCAGTGAAGCAGGGTATGGCTCCTACGAGCAGTACTTC
.	TRBV6-6	TRBJ2-7	.	CASSYAAAAYEQYF	TGTGCCAGCAGTTACGCCGCAGCCGCCTACGAGCAGTACTTC
.	TRBV2	TRBJ1-5	.	CASGQGNNQPQHF	TGTGCCAGCGGGCAGGGGAACAATCAGCCCCAGCATTTT
.	TRBV7-9	TRBJ2-7	TRBD2	CASSPRAGGYEQYF	TGTGCCAGCAGCCCCAGGGCGGGAGGCTACGAGCAGTACTTC
few	TRBV5-1	TRBJ2-5	.	CASSLAEETQYF	TGCGCCAGCAGCTTAGCAGAAGAGACCCAGTACTTC
.	TRBV5-4	TRBJ2-3	TRBD2	CASSQEGRVTSTDTQYF	TGTGCCAGCAGCCAGGAGGGGAGGGTCACTAGCACAGATACGCAGTATTTT
.	TRBV2	TRBJ1-1	.	CASTIWGKNTEAFF	TGTGCCAGCACCATTTGGGGGAAGAACACTGAAGCTTTCTTT
.	TRBV7-3	TRBJ2-7	TRBD2	CASSRNPGLGTYEQYF	TGTGCCAGCAGCAGAAATCCGGGACTAGGAACCTACGAGCAGTACTTC
.	TRBV7-9	TRBJ2-7	TRBD1	CASSLGQGVDYEQYF	TGTGCCAGCAGCTTAGGACAGGGGGTGGACTACGAGCAGTACTTC
.	TRBV5-1	TRBJ2-5	TRBD1	CASSMDRRETQYF	TGCGCCAGCAGCATGGACAGGAGAGAGACCCAGTACTTC
.	TRBV7-3	TRBJ2-3	TRBD2	CASSVGTSGRDTQYF	TGTGCCAGCAGCGTAGGGACTAGCGGGAGAGATACGCAGTATTTT
.	TRBV28	TRBJ2-2	.	CASTSGNTGELFF	TGTGCCAGCACCAGCGGCAACACCGGGGAGCTGTTTTTT
.	TRBV28	TRBJ1-2	TRBD1	CASSPGQGYGYTF	TGTGCCAGCAGCCCGGGACAGGGGTATGGCTACACCTTC
.	TRBV6-6	TRBJ1-2	.	CASRDPGRLYGYTF	TGTGCCAGCAGGGACCCGGGACGTTTGTATGGCTACACCTTC
.	TRBV2	TRBJ2-3	.	CASSTPFRGPSTDTQYF	TGTGCCAGCAGCACGCCCTTCCGGGGGCCTAGCACAGATACGCAGTATTTT
.	TRBV29-1	TRBJ2-2	.	CSVTVSVNTGELFF	TGCAGCGTGACGGTGTCGGTCAACACCGGGGAGCTGTTTTTT
.	TRBV5-6	TRBJ2-1	TRBD2	CASRRTRSSYNEQFF	TGTGCCAGCAGGAGGACTAGGAGCTCCTACAATGAGCAGTTCTTC
.	TRBV7-3	TRBJ2-1	TRBD1	CASSLYQGAYNEQFF	TGTGCCAGCAGCTTGTACCAGGGGGCCTACAATGAGCAGTTCTTC
.	TRBV6-5	TRBJ1-3	.	CASSFSDGNTIYF	TGTGCCAGCAGTTTTTCAGATGGAAACACCATATATTTT
.	TRBV18	TRBJ1-4	.	CASSPGIVQLNEKLFF	TGTGCCAGCTCACCGGGCATAGTACAGCTTAATGAAAAACTGTTTTTT
.	TRBV28	TRBJ1-1	.	CASSLSGHSHSFF	TGTGCCAGCAGTTTATCGGGACATTCGCATTCCTTCTTT
.	TRBV28	TRBJ1-3	TRBD1	CASSFFYRGPGNTIYF	TGTGCCAGCAGTTTCTTCTACAGGGGCCCTGGAAACACCATATATTTT
.	TRBV6-6	TRBJ2-5	TRBD1	CASSDRVQETQYF	TGTGCCAGCAGTGACAGGGTACAAGAGACCCAGTACTTC
.	TRBV5-1	TRBJ1-1	.	CASSPSEGTEAFF	TGCGCCAGCAGCCCCAGTGAGGGCACTGAAGCTTTCTTT
.	TRBV6-1	TRBJ1-2	.	CASSEGERNYGYTF	TGTGCCAGCAGTGAGGGCGAAAGGAACTATGGCTACACCTTC
.	TRBV5-6	TRBJ2-1	TRBD2	CASSLDSGILYNEQFF	TGTGCCAGCAGCTTGGATAGCGGGATTCTTTACAATGAGCAGTTCTTC
.	TRBV28	TRBJ1-5	.	CATWGRENQPQHF	TGTGCCACCTGGGGGCGGGAAAATCAGCCCCAGCATTTT
.	TRBV7-7	TRBJ2-5	.	CASSSRWASQETQYF	TGTGCCAGCAGCTCCCGCTGGGCCAGCCAAGAGACCCAGTACTTC
.	TRBV28	TRBJ2-3	.	CASSFPPGEWADTQYF	TGTGCCAGCAGTTTCCCCCCGGGGGAGTGGGCAGATACGCAGTATTTT
.	TRBV18	TRBJ2-2	TRBD2	CASSPGLAGGGVNGELFF	TGTGCCAGCTCACCCGGACTAGCGGGAGGTGGAGTAAACGGGGAGCTGTTTTTT
.	TRBV7-3	TRBJ2-7	.	CASSLYGDRNEQYF	TGTGCCAGCAGCTTATATGGGGACCGAAACGAGCAGTACTTC
.	TRBV28	TRBJ1-2	.	CASMGDVSRSYGYTF	TGTGCCAGCATGGGAGACGTTAGCCGGAGTTATGGCTACACCTTC
.	TRBV6-1	TRBJ2-2	TRBD1	CASSEVIGTGRTRTGELFF	TGTGCCAGCAGTGAAGTTATTGGGACAGGCCGGACCCGGACCGGGGAGCTGTTTTTT
.	TRBV5-1	TRBJ1-4	.	CASSSDTGNEKLFF	TGCGCCAGCAGCTCGGACACGGGAAATGAAAAACTGTTTTTT
.	TRBV4-1	TRBJ2-7	TRBD2	CASSQDPAGVYEQYF	TGCGCCAGCAGCCAAGACCCCGCGGGGGTCTACGAGCAGTACTTC
.	TRBV13	TRBJ2-3	.	CASSTRTLSDTQYF	TGTGCCAGCAGCACCCGGACTTTGTCAGATACGCAGTATTTT
once	TRBV7-2	TRBJ1-5	.	CASSVGGQPQHF	TGTGCCAGCAGCGTAGGGGGGCAGCCCCAGCATTTT
.	TRBV27	TRBJ2-3	.	CASSPYVARVDTQYF	TGTGCCAGCAGTCCCTACGTAGCGCGCGTAGATACGCAGTATTTT
.	TRBV23-1	TRBJ2-1	.	CASSQSPAGLRAGEQFF	TGCGCCAGCAGTCAATCACCGGCGGGGCTGAGGGCAGGTGAGCAGTTCTTC
.	TRBV15	TRBJ1-2	.	CATSRDREVDGYTF	TGTGCCACCAGCAGAGATCGGGAGGTGGATGGCTACACCTTC